This T cell receptor beta chain was recorded in a study of a mutant IDH1 vaccine in newly diagnosed glioma. The overall study: The initiation of vaccination occurred 4-6 weeks after radiotherapy alone, or with temozolomide cycles. Treated patients were around 60% male, roughly 38% female, mean age approximately 41 years. Most patients had radiochemotherapy with temozolomide before enrollment; others had one alone. General study points: The occurrence of vaccine-induced immune responses was seen in 90% to 95% of patients.

Germline CDR1 reads SGDLS; CDR2 reads YYNGEE. J was trimmed by 2 bases and V by 0 bases; bases with no gene match: 4. The CDR3 is 15 amino acids. Clones were read by immunoSEQ multiplex PCR, and TCRdb kept only the in-frame ones, dropping some. The sample records about 86,000 clones, around 85% being singletons. In regard to this clone: Its antigen is unidentified.

Time point reported: week 23, last vaccination. Every vaccination contained 300 ug of the mutant IDH1 20-mer peptide and was paired with topical imiquimod. The gene calls are TRBV9 and TRBJ2-5; 7 nucleotides align to TRBD1. The receptor's source is a man younger than 40 with glioma. Some clones in this sample may be carry-over from other donors' samples. The material was PBMCs, obtained from a glioma patient whose treatment included an IDH1 peptide vaccine. CDR3 bases: TGTGCCAGCAGCGTAGGGGACAGCTTACAAGAGACCCAGTACTTC. As protein: CASSVGDSLQETQYF.